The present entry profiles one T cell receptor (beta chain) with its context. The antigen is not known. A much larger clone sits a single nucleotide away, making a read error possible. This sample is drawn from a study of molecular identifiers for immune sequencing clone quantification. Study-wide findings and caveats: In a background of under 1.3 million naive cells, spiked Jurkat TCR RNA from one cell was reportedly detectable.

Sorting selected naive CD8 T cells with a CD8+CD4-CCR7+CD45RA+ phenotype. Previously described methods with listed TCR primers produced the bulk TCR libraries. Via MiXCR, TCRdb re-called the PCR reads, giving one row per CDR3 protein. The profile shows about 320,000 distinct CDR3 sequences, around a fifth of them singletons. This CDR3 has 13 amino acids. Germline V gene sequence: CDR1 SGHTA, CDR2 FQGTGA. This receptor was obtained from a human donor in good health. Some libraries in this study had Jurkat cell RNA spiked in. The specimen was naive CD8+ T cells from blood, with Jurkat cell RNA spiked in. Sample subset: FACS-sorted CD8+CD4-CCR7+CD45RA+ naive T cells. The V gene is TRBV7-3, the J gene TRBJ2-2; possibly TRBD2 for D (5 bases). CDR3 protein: CASSSPRAGEPFF. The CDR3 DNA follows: TGTGCCAGCAGCTCGCCGAGGGCCGGGGAGCCGTTTTTT.